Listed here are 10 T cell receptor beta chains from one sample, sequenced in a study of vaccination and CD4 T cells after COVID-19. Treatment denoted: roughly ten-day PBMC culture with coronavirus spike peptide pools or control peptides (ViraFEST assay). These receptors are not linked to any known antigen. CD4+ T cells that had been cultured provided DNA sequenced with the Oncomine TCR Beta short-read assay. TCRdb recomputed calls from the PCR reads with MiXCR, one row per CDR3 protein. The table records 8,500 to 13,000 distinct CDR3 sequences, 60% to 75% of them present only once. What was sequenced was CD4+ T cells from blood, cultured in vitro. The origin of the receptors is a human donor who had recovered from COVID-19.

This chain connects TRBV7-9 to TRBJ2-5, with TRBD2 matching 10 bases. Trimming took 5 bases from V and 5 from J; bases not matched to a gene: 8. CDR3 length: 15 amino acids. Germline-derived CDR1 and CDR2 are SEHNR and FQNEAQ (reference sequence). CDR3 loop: CASSLLAGTLETQYF. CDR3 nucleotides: TGTGCCAGCAGCCTACTAGCGGGAACTCTGGAGACCCAGTACTTC.

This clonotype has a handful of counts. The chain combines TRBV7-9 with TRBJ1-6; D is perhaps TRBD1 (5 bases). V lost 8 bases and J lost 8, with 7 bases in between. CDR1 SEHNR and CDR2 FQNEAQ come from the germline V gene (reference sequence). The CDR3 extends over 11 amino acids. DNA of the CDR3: TGTGCCAGCGGGGGGGATTCACCCCTCCACTTT. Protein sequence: CASGGDSPLHF. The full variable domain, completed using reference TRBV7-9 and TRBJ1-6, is DTGVSQNPRHKITKRGQNVTFRCDPISEHNRLYWYRQTLGQGPEFLTYFQNEAQLEKSRLLSDRFSAERPKGSFSTLEIQRTEQGDSAMYLCASGGDSPLHFGNGTRLTVT.

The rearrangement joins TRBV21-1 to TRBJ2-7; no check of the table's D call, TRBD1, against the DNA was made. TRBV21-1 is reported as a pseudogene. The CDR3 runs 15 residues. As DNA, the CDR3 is TGTGCCAGCAGCAAAGGGGCATCAGGGGCCGACGAGCAGTACTTC. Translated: CASSKGASGADEQYF.

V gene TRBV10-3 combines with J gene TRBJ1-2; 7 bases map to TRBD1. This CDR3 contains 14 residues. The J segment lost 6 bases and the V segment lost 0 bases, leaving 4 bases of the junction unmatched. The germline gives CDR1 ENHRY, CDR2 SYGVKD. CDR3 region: CAISESWDSDGYTF. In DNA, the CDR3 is TGTGCCATCAGTGAGTCGTGGGACAGTGATGGCTACACCTTC.

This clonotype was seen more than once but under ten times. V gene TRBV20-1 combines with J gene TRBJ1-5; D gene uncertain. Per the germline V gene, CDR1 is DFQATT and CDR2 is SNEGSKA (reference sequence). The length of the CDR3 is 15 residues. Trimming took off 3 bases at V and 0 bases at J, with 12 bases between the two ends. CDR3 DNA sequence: TGCAGTGCTAGCCAGGATCCTTATAGCAATCAGCCCCAGCATTTT. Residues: CSASQDPYSNQPQHF.

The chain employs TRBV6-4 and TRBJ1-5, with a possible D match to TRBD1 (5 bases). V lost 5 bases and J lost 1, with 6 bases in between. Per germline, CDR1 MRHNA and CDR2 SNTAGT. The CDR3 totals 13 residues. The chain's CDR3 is CASSRDSNQPQHF. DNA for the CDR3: TGTGCCAGCAGTCGGGACAGCAATCAGCCCCAGCATTTT.

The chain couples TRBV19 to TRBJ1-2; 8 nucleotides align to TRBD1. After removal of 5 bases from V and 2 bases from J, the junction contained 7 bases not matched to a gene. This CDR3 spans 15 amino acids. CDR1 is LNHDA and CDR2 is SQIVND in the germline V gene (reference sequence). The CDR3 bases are TGTGCCAGTAGTGTCGACAGGGGCGTAAACTATGGCTACACCTTC. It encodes CASSVDRGVNYGYTF. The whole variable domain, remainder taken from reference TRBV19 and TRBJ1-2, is DGGITQSPKYLFRKEGQNVTLSCEQNLNHDAMYWYRQDPGQGLRLIYYSQIVNDFQKGDIAEGYSVSREKKESFPLTVTSAQKNPTAFYLCASSVDRGVNYGYTFGSGTRLTVV.

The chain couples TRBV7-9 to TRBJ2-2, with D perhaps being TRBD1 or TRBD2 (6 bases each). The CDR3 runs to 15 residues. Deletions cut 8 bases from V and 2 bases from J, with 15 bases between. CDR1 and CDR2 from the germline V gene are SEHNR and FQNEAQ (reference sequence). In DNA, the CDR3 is TGTGCCAGCCAAAGGGGGACTCAAAACACCGGGGAGCTGTTTTTT. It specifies CASQRGTQNTGELFF.

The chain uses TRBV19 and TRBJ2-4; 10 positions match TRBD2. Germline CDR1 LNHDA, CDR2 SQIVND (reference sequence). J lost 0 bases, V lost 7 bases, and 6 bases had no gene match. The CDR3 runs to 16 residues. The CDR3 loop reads CASTPGLALAKNIQYF. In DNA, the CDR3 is TGTGCCAGTACCCCGGGACTAGCGTTAGCCAAAAACATTCAGTACTTC.

DNA of the CDR3: TGCGCCAGCCGGAAGGAGATCGCGAGCACCGGGGAGCTGTTTTTT. Its translation is CASRKEIASTGELFF. The chain has TRBV10-2 and TRBJ2-2; D is uncertain. This CDR3 has 15 amino acids. Per the germline V gene, CDR1 is WSHSY and CDR2 is SAAADI. V lost 8 bases and J lost 4, with 17 bases in between.